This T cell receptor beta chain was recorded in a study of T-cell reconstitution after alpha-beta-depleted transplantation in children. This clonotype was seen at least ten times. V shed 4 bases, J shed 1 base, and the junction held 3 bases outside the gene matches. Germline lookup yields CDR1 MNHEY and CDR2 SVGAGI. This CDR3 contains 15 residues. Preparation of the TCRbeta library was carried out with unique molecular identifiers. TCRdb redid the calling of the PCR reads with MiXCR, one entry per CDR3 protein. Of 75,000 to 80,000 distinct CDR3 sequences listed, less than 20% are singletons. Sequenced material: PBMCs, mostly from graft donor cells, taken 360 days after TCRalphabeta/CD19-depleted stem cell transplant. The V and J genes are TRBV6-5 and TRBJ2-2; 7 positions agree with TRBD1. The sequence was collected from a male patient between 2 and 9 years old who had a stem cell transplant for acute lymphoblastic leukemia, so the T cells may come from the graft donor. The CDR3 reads CASSLNRGNTGELFF. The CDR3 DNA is TGTGCCAGCAGTTTGAACAGGGGGAACACCGGGGAGCTGTTTTTT.